The present TCR beta chain was sequenced within a study of blood T cell repertoires in COVID-19. Data came from immunoSEQ multiplex PCR; TCRdb stores just in-frame clones and leaves some out. Of 130,000 to 150,000 clones detected, less than 90% appear once; the ten largest clones hold 5.5% to 7.5%. In the 2 weeks before study entry, exposed participants met a COVID-19 case, which was PCR-confirmed or clinician-diagnosed. The germline CDR1 and CDR2 sequences are MNHEY and SMNVEV (reference sequence). The CDR3 spans 15 residues. J was trimmed by 8 bases and V by 6 bases; bases with no gene match: 12. The sequenced sample was PBMCs or T cells enriched from blood (not recorded which). This clonotype originated in a woman aged 50 to 60 who had been exposed to COVID-19. The rearrangement uses TRBV27 and TRBJ1-2; TRBD1 matches at 10 bases. This CDR3 reads CASSFDDRGQGGYTF. The CDR3 region has the DNA TGTGCCAGCAGCTTCGACGACAGGGGGCAAGGAGGCTACACCTTC.